One and the same sample provided the 26 T cell receptor beta chains below, sequenced in a study of blood T cells in healthy people across ages. A second PCR, run for about 7 to 11 cycles, used a sample-barcoded 5' primer plus a J-beta primer mix. Via MiXCR, TCRdb re-called the 5' RACE reads, giving one row per CDR3 protein. The sample comprises approximately 670,000 distinct CDR3 sequences, 40% to 50% of which are singletons, and about 30% rests with the top ten. Sequenced sample: blood. These receptors were obtained from a man at least 80 years old in good health.

In its sample, this clonotype was seen many times. The V and J genes are TRBV10-3 and TRBJ2-7, with 7 bases aligning to TRBD2. J lost 5 bases, V lost 6 bases, and 13 bases had no gene match. The CDR3 is 15 amino acids. Germline CDR1 and CDR2: ENHRY and SYGVKD. The CDR3 nucleotides are TGTGCCATCAGCGAAAGCCTAGCGGAGCAACACGAGCAGTACTTC. Amino acid sequence: CAISESLAEQHEQYF.

This chain connects TRBV12-3 or TRBV12-4 to TRBJ1-2, with 7 bases matching TRBD1. The CDR3 is made up of 16 amino acids. V lost 5 bases, J lost 0 bases, and 9 bases stayed unmatched. CDR3 loop: CASSPRQGPTNYGYTF. CDR3 DNA: TGTGCCAGCAGTCCCCGACAGGGCCCGACTAACTATGGCTACACCTTC.

There are many counts of this clonotype. This rearrangement joins TRBV20-1 to TRBJ2-3; D ambiguous. With 0 bases removed from V and 6 bases from J, the gap between germline ends came to 13 bases. CDR3 length: 14 amino acids. Germline assignment: CDR1 DFQATT and CDR2 SNEGSKA (reference sequence). In nucleotides, the CDR3 is TGCAGTGCTAGAGAGGGGTCCCTGGGGGATACGCAGTATTTT. This codes for CSAREGSLGDTQYF.

The rearrangement joins TRBV7-2 to TRBJ2-6; D unresolved. There are 16 residues in the CDR3. CDR1 and CDR2 (germline): SGHTA, FQGNSA. V was cut by 5 bases and J by 1 base, with 12 bases left in between. Written as DNA, the CDR3 is TGTGCCAGCAGCCCCAGCCGCTGGTCTGGGGCCAACGTCCTGACTTTC. Protein product: CASSPSRWSGANVLTF.

The chain links TRBV12-3 or TRBV12-4 to TRBJ2-2; TRBD2 agrees at 8 bases. V lost 2 bases and J lost 1; bases outside the gene matches: 3. The CDR3 has 16 amino acids. DNA for the CDR3: TGTGCCAGCAGTTTACCAGCGGGAGTGAACACCGGGGAGCTGTTTTTT. Translating it yields CASSLPAGVNTGELFF.

This chain connects TRBV5-6 to TRBJ2-1; TRBD2 matches at 14 bases. The CDR3 totals 17 residues. Germline CDR1 reads SGHDT; CDR2 reads YYEEEE. V lost 0 bases, J lost 9 bases, and 8 bases stayed unmatched. CDR3 sequence reads: CASSLAVGLAGGGEQFF. The CDR3 nucleotides are TGTGCCAGCAGCTTGGCCGTCGGACTAGCGGGAGGAGGTGAGCAGTTCTTC.

The chain has TRBV5-1 and TRBJ2-1; TRBD2 agrees at 8 bases. J lost 5 bases, V lost 0 bases, and 7 bases had no gene match. CDR1 and CDR2 (germline): SGHRS, YFSETQ. CDR3 size: 16 residues. The CDR3 sequence is CASSLGGSGINNEQFF. In DNA, the CDR3 is TGCGCCAGCAGCTTGGGGGGTAGCGGGATTAACAATGAGCAGTTCTTC.

The chain employs TRBV27 and TRBJ2-7; perhaps TRBD2 as D (6 bases). This CDR3 is built from 14 residues. With 6 bases removed from V and 10 bases from J, the gap between germline ends came to 22 bases. Looked up from germline, CDR1 is MNHEY and CDR2 is SMNVEV (reference sequence). The CDR3: CASRGRLEGNDQYF. CDR3 in DNA: TGTGCCAGCAGGGGACGTCTGGAGGGCAATGATCAGTACTTC.

This clonotype was counted ten times or more. The chain joins TRBV20-1 to TRBJ2-7; D remains ambiguous. The CDR3 length is 11 residues. V was shortened by 4 bases and J by 7 bases, with 11 bases between the two germline ends. Germline V lookup: CDR1 DFQATT, CDR2 SNEGSKA (reference sequence). Here the CDR3 DNA reads TGCAGTGCTATTGAGGTGGGGGAGCAGTACTTC. It specifies CSAIEVGEQYF.

This clonotype was seen a few times. V is TRBV27 and J is TRBJ1-1; 10 nucleotides align to TRBD1. J was trimmed by 4 bases and V by 4 bases; bases with no gene match: 9. The CDR3 length is 16 residues. Per the germline V gene, CDR1 is MNHEY and CDR2 is SMNVEV (reference sequence). DNA for the CDR3: TGTGCCAGCAGTTACTCCCGGACAGGGGGGGGCACTGAAGCTTTCTTT. It encodes CASSYSRTGGGTEAFF.

This chain uses TRBV6-5 with TRBJ2-1; a possible D gene is TRBD1 (6 bases). This CDR3 region has 13 residues. Germline values: CDR1 MNHEY, CDR2 SVGAGI. Trimming removed 10 bases from V and 2 bases from J, with 12 bases in between. CDR3 region: CAISQGAYNEQFF. Written as DNA, the CDR3 is TGTGCCATATCACAGGGCGCCTACAATGAGCAGTTCTTC.

This sequence joins TRBV6-6 and TRBJ1-2, with TRBD1 identical over 12 bases. Losses at the gene ends were 4 bases for V and 7 bases for J; bases not matched to a gene: 4. The CDR3 is made up of 14 amino acids. Germline V gene data show CDR1 as MNHNY and CDR2 as SVGAGI (reference sequence). CDR3 protein: CASSWGQGAGGYTF. CDR3 DNA sequence: TGTGCCAGCAGTTGGGGACAGGGGGCGGGTGGCTACACCTTC.

This clonotype was counted once. The chain uses TRBV5-4 and TRBJ1-2, with D possibly matching TRBD1 (5 bases). CDR1 is SGHNT and CDR2 is YYREEE in the germline V gene (reference sequence). V lost 4 bases and J 7 bases, leaving 26 bases between the germline ends. This CDR3 has 17 residues. CDR3 amino acids: CASSVNVGRGGSGGYTF. For the CDR3, the DNA is TGTGCCAGCAGCGTCAACGTTGGGAGGGGAGGGAGCGGTGGCTACACCTTC.

This clonotype occurred a few times. This may come from a read error, since a much larger clone is one base off. This chain uses TRBV20-1 with TRBJ1-2, with D possibly being TRBD1 (5 bases). Trimming pared 6 bases from V and 3 bases from J, leaving 17 bases between. CDR1 and CDR2 from the germline V gene are DFQATT and SNEGSKA (reference sequence). The CDR3 consists of 14 residues. CDR3 sequence (DNA): TGCAGTGCGGAGAAGGGGAGTATCGACTATGGCTACACCTTC. Amino acids: CSAEKGSIDYGYTF.

The V gene is TRBV28, the J gene TRBJ2-7, with D possibly being TRBD2 (6 bases). Germline loops: CDR1 MDHEN, CDR2 SYDVKM. CDR3 length equals 15 residues. Trimming pared 6 bases from V and 2 bases from J, leaving 17 bases between. This chain's CDR3 is CASSLTGEEAYEQYF. The CDR3 coding sequence is TGTGCCAGCAGCCTAACGGGAGAGGAAGCCTACGAGCAGTACTTC.

This clonotype has only a few counts. This chain links TRBV11-2 with TRBJ1-5; 10 bases are a match to TRBD1. From germline, CDR1 is SGHAT and CDR2 FQNNGV. The CDR3 totals 15 residues. V lost 5 bases, J lost 3 bases, and 4 bases stayed unmatched. CDR3 residues: CASSPDRGLNQPQHF. In DNA, the CDR3 is TGTGCCAGCAGCCCCGACAGGGGGCTCAATCAGCCCCAGCATTTT.

Only a few counts were recorded for this clonotype. The chain uses TRBV20-1 and TRBJ1-5, with D tentatively TRBD1 (6 bases). This CDR3 has 15 amino acids. CDR1 and CDR2 (germline): DFQATT, SNEGSKA (reference sequence). V was shortened by 3 bases and J by 0 bases, with 12 bases between the two germline ends. The CDR3 spells CSASRPGASNQPQHF. CDR3 coding DNA: TGCAGTGCTAGCCGGCCAGGGGCTAGCAATCAGCCCCAGCATTTT.

V usage is TRBV9 and J usage is TRBJ2-1, with 7 bases fitting TRBD2. Germline V gene data show CDR1 as SGDLS and CDR2 as YYNGEE. The V and J ends lost 4 bases and 5 bases, in that order; junction bases with no gene match: 9. This CDR3 has 15 residues. CDR3 loop: CASSTLAGTNNEQFF. The CDR3 DNA reads as TGTGCCAGCAGCACTCTTGCCGGGACTAACAATGAGCAGTTCTTC.

The chain carries TRBV10-3 and TRBJ2-5; 9 bases match TRBD1. Germline-derived CDR1 and CDR2 are ENHRY and SYGVKD. CDR3 length equals 13 residues. Trimming cost V 5 bases and J 4 bases; bases outside gene matches: 2. CDR3 nucleotide sequence: TGTGCCATCAGTACAGGGGGCACAGAGACCCAGTACTTC. Translating it yields CAISTGGTETQYF.

The chain carries TRBV27 and TRBJ2-4; D not certain. The closer fit of TRBJ2-7 to the DNA end suggests the J call may be wrong. CDR3 length equals 13 residues. Germline V gene lookup returns CDR1 MNHEY and CDR2 SMNVEV (reference sequence). CDR3 in amino acids: CASSVKPYYEQYF. CDR3 DNA: TGTGCCAGCAGTGTAAAGCCCTACTACGAGCAGTACTTC.

This clonotype has just a few counts. The V and J genes are TRBV4-2 and TRBJ2-4, with 12 nucleotides matching TRBD1. The J call may not be correct, given that the DNA end is closer to TRBJ2-7. The CDR3 is made up of 17 amino acids. Germline V gene sequence: CDR1 LGHNA, CDR2 YNFKEQ. CDR3 bases: TGTGCCAGCAGCCAAGAATCTGGGACAGGGGGCTTCTACGAGCAGTACTTC. As protein: CASSQESGTGGFYEQYF.

The rearrangement joins TRBV7-9 to TRBJ2-1; TRBD1 aligns across 8 bases. Per germline, CDR1 SEHNR and CDR2 FQNEAQ (reference sequence). The CDR3 runs to 14 residues. The trim removed 8 bases at V and 6 bases at J, leaving 9 bases unmatched. The CDR3 is CASRTGYDSNEQFF. CDR3 DNA sequence: TGTGCCAGCCGGACAGGGTATGATTCCAATGAGCAGTTCTTC.

The sample holds a few counts of this clonotype. V gene TRBV6-1 combines with J gene TRBJ2-7, with TRBD1 matching 7 bases. J gave up 2 bases and V 1 base, and 5 bases lay outside the gene matches. Germline values: CDR1 MNHNS, CDR2 SASEGT. This CDR3 spans 15 amino acids. Written as DNA, the CDR3 is TGTGCCAGCAGTGAAGGGACAGGCCGAACCTACGAGCAGTACTTC. This gives the protein CASSEGTGRTYEQYF.

The chain links TRBV12-3 or TRBV12-4 to TRBJ2-5; D perhaps matches TRBD1 (6 bases). V lost 6 bases and J 3 bases, leaving 11 bases between the germline ends. This CDR3 is 13 amino acids long. In DNA form, the CDR3 reads TGTGCCAGCAGCACAGGGTTAGAAGAGACCCAGTACTTC. It encodes CASSTGLEETQYF.

This chain links TRBV20-1 with TRBJ2-1; 7 nucleotides match TRBD2. The CDR3 loop spans 14 amino acids. V shed 3 bases, J shed 7 bases, and the junction held 9 bases outside the gene matches. Germline V gene data show CDR1 as DFQATT and CDR2 as SNEGSKA (reference sequence). CDR3 amino acids: CSARWHGGGNEQFF. DNA of the CDR3: TGCAGTGCTAGGTGGCATGGGGGGGGAAATGAGCAGTTCTTC.

With regard to this clonotype: Mismatch with germline at one junction end may stem from a read error. The chain employs TRBV14 and TRBJ2-3, with D perhaps TRBD1 (6 bases). The CDR3 spans 19 residues. The germline V gene has CDR1 SGHDN and CDR2 FVKESK. CDR3 amino acids: CASSQDRNRRTASTDTQYF. CDR3 nucleotide sequence: TGTGCGAGCAGCCAAGATCGAAATAGGCGGACAGCCAGCACAGATACGCAGTATTTT.